This T cell receptor (beta chain) stems from a study of blood T cell repertoires in COVID-19. At the level of the study: COVID-19 samples collected from the United States, Italy and Spain covered acute and convalescent phases. PBMCs, B-cell-depleted T cells, or T cells were the source of the cDNA or gDNA that made up the material.

Study processing details: From reference gene primer amplification, estimates of nucleated cell counts were derived. Libraries were prepared by immunoSEQ multiplex PCR; TCRdb keeps only in-frame clonotypes and omits some of them. V and J calls and clone size are given by that table; D and trimming were obtained from the DNA. The sample consists of fewer than 90,000 clones, 90% to 95% of them appearing once. Trimming stripped 7 bases from V and 11 bases from J, with 12 bases between. This CDR3 has 12 amino acids. From germline, CDR1 is SNHLY and CDR2 FYNNEI. The J gene is TRBJ1-6, the V gene TRBV2, with no clear D. The sample was peripheral blood. This TCR derives from a human donor with active COVID-19. The donor label of this sample is uncertain. The CDR3 nucleotides read TGTGCCAGCACTCAAACCGCGGCACCCCTCCACTTT. Amino acid sequence: CASTQTAAPLHF.